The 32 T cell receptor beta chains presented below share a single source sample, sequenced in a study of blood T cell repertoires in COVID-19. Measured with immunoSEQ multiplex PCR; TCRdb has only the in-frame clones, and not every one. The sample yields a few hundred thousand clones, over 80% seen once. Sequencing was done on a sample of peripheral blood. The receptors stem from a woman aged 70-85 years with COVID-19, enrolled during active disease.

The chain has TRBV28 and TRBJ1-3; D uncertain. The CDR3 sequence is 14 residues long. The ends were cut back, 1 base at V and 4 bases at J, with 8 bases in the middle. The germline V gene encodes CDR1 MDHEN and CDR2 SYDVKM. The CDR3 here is CASSLFNAGNTIYF. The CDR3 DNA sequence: TGTGCCAGCAGTTTATTTAACGCGGGAAACACCATATATTTT.

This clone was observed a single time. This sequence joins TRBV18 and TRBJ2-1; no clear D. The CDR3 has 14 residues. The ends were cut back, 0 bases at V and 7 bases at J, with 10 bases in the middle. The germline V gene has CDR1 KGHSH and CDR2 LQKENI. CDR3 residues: CASSPPLLHNEQFF. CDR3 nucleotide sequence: TGTGCCAGCTCACCACCGTTACTTCATAATGAGCAGTTCTTC.

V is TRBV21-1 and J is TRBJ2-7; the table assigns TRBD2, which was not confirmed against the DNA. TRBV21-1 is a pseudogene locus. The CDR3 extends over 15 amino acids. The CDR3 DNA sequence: TGTGCCAGCAGCCCAAAACCGGGACTAGCGGGGGAGCAGTACTTC. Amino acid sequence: CASSPKPGLAGEQYF.

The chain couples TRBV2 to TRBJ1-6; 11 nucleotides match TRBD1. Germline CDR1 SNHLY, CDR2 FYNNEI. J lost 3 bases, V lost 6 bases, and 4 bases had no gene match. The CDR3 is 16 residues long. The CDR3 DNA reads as TGTGCCAGCAGAACCGGGACAGGGGGCTATAATTCACCCCTCCACTTT. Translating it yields CASRTGTGGYNSPLHF.

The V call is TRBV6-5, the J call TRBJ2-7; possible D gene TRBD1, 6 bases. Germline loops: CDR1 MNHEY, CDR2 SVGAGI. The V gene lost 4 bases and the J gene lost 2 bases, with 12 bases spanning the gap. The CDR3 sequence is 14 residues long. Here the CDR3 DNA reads TGTGCCAGCAGTTCATACGGACAGACCTACGAGCAGTACTTC. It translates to CASSSYGQTYEQYF.

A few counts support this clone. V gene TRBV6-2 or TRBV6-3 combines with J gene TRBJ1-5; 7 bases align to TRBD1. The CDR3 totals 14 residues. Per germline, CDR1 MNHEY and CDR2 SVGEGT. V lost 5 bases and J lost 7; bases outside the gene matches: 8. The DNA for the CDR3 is TGTGCCAGCAGTAACACAGGGGTTGGGCAGCCCCAGCATTTT. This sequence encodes CASSNTGVGQPQHF.

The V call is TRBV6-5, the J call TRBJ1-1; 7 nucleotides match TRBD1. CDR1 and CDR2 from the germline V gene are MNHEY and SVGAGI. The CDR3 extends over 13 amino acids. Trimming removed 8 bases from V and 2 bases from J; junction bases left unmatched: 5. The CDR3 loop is CASRDSANTEAFF. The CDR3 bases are TGTGCCAGCCGGGACAGTGCCAACACTGAAGCTTTCTTT.

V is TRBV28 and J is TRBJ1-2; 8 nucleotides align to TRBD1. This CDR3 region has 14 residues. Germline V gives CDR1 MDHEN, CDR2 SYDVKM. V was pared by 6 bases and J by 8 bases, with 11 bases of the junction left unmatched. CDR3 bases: TGTGCCAGCAGACCGGGACAGGCTTTCCGGGGCTACACCTTC. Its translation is CASRPGQAFRGYTF.

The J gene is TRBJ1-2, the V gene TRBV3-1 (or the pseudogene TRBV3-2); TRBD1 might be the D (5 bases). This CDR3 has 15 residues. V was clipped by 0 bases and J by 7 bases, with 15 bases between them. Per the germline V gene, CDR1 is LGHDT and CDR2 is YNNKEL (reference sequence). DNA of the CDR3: TGTGCCAGCAGCCAAGATCAGACGTGGGGCGGTGGCTACACCTTC. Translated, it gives CASSQDQTWGGGYTF.

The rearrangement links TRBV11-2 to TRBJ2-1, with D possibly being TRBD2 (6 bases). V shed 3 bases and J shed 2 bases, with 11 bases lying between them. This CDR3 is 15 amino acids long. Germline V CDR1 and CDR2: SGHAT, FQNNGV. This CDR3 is CASSFGGMPYNEQFF. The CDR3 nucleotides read TGTGCCAGCAGCTTTGGGGGGATGCCCTACAATGAGCAGTTCTTC.

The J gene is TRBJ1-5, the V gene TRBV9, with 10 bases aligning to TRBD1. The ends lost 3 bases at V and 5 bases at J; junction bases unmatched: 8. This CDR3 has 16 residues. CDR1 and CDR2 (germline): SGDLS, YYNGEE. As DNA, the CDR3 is TGTGCCAGCAGCGCTGGAATAGGGACAGGGGATCAGCCCCAGCATTTT. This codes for CASSAGIGTGDQPQHF.

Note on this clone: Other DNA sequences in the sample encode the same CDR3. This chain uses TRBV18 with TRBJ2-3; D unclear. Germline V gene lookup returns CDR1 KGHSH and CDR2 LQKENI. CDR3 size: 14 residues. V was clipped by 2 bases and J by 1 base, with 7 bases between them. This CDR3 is CASSPAPGTDTQYF. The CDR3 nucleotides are TGTGCCAGCTCACCAGCTCCGGGCACAGATACGCAGTATTTT.

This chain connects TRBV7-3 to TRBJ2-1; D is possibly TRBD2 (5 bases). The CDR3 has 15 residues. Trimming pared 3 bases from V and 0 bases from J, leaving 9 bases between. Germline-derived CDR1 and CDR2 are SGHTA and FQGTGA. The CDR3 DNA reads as TGTGCCAGCAGCTTGAGCGGCCCCTCCTACAATGAGCAGTTCTTC. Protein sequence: CASSLSGPSYNEQFF. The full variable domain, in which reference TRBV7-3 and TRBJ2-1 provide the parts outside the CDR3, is GAGVSQTPSNKVTEKGKYVELRCDPISGHTALYWYRQSLGQGPEFLIYFQGTGAADDSGLPNDRFFAVRPEGSVSTLKIQRTERGDSAVYLCASSLSGPSYNEQFFGPGTRLTVL.

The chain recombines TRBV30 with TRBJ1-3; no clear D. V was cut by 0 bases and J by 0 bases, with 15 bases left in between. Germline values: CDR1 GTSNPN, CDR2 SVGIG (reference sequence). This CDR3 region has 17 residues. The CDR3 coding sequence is TGTGCCTGGAGTGTAGCTCTTGCTTTCGGCTCTGGAAACACCATATATTTT. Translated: CAWSVALAFGSGNTIYF.

Written as DNA, the CDR3 is TGCAGTGCTAGTTCTTCAGGGAATCAGCCCCAGCATTTT. Residues: CSASSSGNQPQHF. The chain couples TRBV20-1 to TRBJ1-5, with D tentatively TRBD1 (5 bases). Trimming took off 3 bases at V and 4 bases at J, with 10 bases between the two ends. From germline, CDR1 is DFQATT and CDR2 SNEGSKA (reference sequence). The CDR3 is 13 amino acids.

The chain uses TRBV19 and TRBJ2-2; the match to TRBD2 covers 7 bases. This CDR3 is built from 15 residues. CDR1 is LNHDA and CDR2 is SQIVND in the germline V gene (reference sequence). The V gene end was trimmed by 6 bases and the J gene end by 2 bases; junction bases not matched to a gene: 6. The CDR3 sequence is CASREAGRNTGELFF. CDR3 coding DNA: TGTGCCAGTAGAGAAGCGGGAAGAAACACCGGGGAGCTGTTTTTT.

This chain's CDR3 is CASSLAGGETQYF. The CDR3 DNA reads TGTGCCAGCAGCCTAGCGGGAGGTGAGACCCAGTACTTC. J is TRBJ2-5 and V is TRBV25-1; 11 bases match TRBD2. In germline, CDR1 is MGHDK, CDR2 SYGVNS. With 6 bases clipped from V and 5 bases from J, the junction kept 2 bases outside the gene matches. This CDR3 comprises 13 residues. Based on the CDR3 plus reference TRBV25-1 and TRBJ2-5, the full variable domain is EADIYQTPRYLVIGTGKKITLECSQTMGHDKMYWYQQDPGMELHLIHYSYGVNSTEKGDLSSESTVSRIRTEHFPLTLESARPSHTSQYLCASSLAGGETQYFGPGTRLLVL.

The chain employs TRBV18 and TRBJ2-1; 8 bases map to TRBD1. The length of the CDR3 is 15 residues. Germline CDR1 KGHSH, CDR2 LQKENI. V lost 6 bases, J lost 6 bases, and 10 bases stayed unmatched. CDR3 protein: CASSRNTGGINEQFF. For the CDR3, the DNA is TGTGCCAGCTCCCGGAACACAGGGGGTATCAATGAGCAGTTCTTC. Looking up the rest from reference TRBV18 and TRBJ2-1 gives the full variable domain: NAGVMQNPRHLVRRRGQEARLRCSPMKGHSHVYWYRQLPEEGLKFMVYLQKENIIDESGMPKERFSAEFPKEGPSILRIQQVVRGDSAAYFCASSRNTGGINEQFFGPGTRLTVL.

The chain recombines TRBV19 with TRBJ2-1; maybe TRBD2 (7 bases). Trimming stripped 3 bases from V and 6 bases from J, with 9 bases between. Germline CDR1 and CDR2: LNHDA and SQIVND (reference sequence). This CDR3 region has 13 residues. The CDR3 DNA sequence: TGTGCCAGTAGTATGGGAGGGGGCAATGAGCAGTTCTTC. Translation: CASSMGGGNEQFF.

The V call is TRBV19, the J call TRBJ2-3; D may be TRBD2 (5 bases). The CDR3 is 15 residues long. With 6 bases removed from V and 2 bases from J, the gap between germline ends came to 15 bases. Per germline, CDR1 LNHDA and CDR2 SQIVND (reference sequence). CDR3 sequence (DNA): TGTGCCAGTAGCCCTCCCGGGATATCCACAGATACGCAGTATTTT. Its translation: CASSPPGISTDTQYF.

Written as DNA, the CDR3 is TGTGCCAGCAGTTATCGGGGTACCTATGGCTACACCTTC. Residues: CASSYRGTYGYTF. V gene TRBV6-5 combines with J gene TRBJ1-2; no clear D gene. The germline gives CDR1 MNHEY, CDR2 SVGAGI. This CDR3 spans 13 amino acids. The V end lost 3 bases, the J end lost 4 bases, and 9 bases lay between the germline ends.

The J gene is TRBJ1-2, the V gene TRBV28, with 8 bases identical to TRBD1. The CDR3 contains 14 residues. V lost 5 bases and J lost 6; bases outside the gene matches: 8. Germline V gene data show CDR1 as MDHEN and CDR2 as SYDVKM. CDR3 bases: TGTGCCAGCAGTCTCTACAGGGGGGATCATGGCTACACCTTC. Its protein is CASSLYRGDHGYTF.

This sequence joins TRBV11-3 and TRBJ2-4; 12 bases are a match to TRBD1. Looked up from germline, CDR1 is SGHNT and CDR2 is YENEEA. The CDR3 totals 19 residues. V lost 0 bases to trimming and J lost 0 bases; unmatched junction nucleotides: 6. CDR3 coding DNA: TGTGCCAGCAGCTTAGAGGGCGGGACAGGGGGCGAAGCCAAAAACATTCAGTACTTC. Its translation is CASSLEGGTGGEAKNIQYF.

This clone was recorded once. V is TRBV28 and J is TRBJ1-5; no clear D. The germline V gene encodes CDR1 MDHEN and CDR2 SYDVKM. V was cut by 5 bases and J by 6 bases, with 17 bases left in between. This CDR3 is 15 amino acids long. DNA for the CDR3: TGTGCCAGCAGTACGGCGTCCCGAGGTGCTCAGCCCCAGCATTTT. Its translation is CASSTASRGAQPQHF. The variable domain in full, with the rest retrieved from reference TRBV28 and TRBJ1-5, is DVKVTQSSRYLVKRTGEKVFLECVQDMDHENMFWYRQDPGLGLRLIYFSYDVKMKEKGDIPEGYSVSREKKERFSLILESASTNQTSMYLCASSTASRGAQPQHFGDGTRLSIL.

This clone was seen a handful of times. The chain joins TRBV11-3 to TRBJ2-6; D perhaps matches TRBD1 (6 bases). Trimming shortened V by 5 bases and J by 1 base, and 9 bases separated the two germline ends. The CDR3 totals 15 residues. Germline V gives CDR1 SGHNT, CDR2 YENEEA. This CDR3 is CASSITGSGANVLTF. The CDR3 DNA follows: TGTGCCAGCAGCATTACAGGGTCTGGGGCCAACGTCCTGACTTTC. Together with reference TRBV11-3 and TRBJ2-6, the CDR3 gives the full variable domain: EAGVVQSPRYKIIEKKQPVAFWCNPISGHNTLYWYLQNLGQGPELLIRYENEEAVDDSQLPKDRFSAERLKGVDSTLKIQPAELGDSAVYLCASSITGSGANVLTFGAGSRLTVL.

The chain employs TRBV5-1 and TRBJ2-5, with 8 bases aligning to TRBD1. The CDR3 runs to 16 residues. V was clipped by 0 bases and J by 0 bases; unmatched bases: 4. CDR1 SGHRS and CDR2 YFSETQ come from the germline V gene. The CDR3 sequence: CASSLGQGAHQETQYF. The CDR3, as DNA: TGCGCCAGCAGCTTGGGGCAGGGGGCCCACCAAGAGACCCAGTACTTC.

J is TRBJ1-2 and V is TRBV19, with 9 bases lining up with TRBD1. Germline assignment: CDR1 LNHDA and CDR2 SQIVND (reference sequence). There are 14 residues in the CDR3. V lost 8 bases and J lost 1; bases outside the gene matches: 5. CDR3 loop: CASETGGRNYGYTF. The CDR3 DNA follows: TGTGCCAGTGAGACAGGGGGGCGTAACTATGGCTACACCTTC.

The CDR3 region is CASSVVRLVGCYEQYF. The CDR3 region has the DNA TGTGCCAGCAGCGTAGTACGACTAGTTGGGTGTTACGAGCAGTACTTC. The chain joins TRBV9 to TRBJ2-7, with a tentative D call TRBD2 (6 bases). V lost 0 bases to trimming and J lost 4 bases, with 17 bases between them. The CDR3 consists of 16 residues. Germline lookup yields CDR1 SGDLS and CDR2 YYNGEE. Full variable domain (missing parts from reference TRBV9 and TRBJ2-7): DSGVTQTPKHLITATGQRVTLRCSPRSGDLSVYWYQQSLDQGLQFLIQYYNGEERAKGNILERFSAQQFPDLHSELNLSSLELGDSALYFCASSVVRLVGCYEQYFGPGTRLTVT.

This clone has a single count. In DNA, the CDR3 is TGTGCCAGCAGCGCAACCGGGACAAACTACGAGCAGTACTTC. Protein sequence: CASSATGTNYEQYF. V usage is TRBV7-3 and J usage is TRBJ2-7; D may be TRBD1 (6 bases). The CDR3 is 14 amino acids. V was cut by 5 bases and J by 3 bases, with 14 bases left in between. Germline V gene sequence: CDR1 SGHTA, CDR2 FQGTGA.

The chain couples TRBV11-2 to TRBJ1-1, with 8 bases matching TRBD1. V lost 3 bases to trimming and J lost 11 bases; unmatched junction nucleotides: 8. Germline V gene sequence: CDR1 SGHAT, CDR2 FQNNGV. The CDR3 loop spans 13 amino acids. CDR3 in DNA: TGTGCCAGCAGCTTGGTGGACAGGGACCGGGCTTTCTTT. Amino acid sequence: CASSLVDRDRAFF.

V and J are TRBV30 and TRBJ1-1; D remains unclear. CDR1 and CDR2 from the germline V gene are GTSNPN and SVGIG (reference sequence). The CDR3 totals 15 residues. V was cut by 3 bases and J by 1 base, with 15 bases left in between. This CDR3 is CAWSPAEGKNTEAFF. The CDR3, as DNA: TGTGCCTGGAGCCCGGCAGAGGGAAAGAACACTGAAGCTTTCTTT.

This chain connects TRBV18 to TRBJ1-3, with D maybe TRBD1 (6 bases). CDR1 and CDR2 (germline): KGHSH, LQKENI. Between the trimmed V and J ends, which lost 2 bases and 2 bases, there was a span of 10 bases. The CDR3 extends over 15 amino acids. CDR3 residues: CASSPAGAAGNTIYF. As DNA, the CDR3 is TGTGCCAGCTCACCAGCGGGGGCGGCTGGAAACACCATATATTTT.